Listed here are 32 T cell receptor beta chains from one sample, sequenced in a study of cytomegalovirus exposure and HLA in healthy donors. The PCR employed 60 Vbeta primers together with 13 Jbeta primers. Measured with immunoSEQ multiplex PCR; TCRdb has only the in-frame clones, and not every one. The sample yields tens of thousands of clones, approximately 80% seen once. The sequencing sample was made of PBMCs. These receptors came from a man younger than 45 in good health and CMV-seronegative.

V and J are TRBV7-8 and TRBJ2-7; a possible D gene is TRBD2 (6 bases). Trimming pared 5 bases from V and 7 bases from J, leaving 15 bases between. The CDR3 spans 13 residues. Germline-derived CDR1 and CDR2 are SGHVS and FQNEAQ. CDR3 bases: TGTGCCAGCAGCCAGGGACTGGGCGGGGAGCAGTACTTC. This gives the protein CASSQGLGGEQYF.

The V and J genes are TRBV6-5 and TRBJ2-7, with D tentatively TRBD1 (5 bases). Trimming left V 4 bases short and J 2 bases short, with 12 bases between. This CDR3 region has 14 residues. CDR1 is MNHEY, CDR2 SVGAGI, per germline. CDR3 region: CASSSLTGTYEQYF. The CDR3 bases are TGTGCCAGCAGTTCCCTAACAGGTACCTACGAGCAGTACTTC.

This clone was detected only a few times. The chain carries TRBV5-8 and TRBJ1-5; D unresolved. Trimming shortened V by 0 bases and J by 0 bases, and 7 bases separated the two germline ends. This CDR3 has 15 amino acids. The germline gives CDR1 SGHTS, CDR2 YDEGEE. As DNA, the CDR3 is TGTGCCAGCAGCTTGGTTGTCCTTAGCAATCAGCCCCAGCATTTT. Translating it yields CASSLVVLSNQPQHF.

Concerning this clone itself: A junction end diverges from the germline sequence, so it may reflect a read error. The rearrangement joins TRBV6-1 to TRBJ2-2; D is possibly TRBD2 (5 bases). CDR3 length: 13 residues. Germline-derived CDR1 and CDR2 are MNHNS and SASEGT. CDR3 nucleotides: TGTACCAGTAGCGTGCTGTCCACCGGGGAGCTGTTTTTT. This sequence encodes CTSSVLSTGELFF.

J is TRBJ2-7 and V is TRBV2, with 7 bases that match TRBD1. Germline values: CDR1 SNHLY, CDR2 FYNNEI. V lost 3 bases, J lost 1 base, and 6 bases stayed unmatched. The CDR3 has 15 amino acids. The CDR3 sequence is CASSDRTGPSYEQYF. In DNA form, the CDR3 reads TGTGCCAGCAGTGATAGGACAGGCCCTTCCTACGAGCAGTACTTC.

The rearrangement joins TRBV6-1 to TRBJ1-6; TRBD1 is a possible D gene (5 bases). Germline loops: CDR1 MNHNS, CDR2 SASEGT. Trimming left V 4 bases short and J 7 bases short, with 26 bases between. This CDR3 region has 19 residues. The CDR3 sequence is CASSVTLRRGGGENSPLHF. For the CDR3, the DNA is TGTGCCAGCAGTGTTACCCTTCGTCGCGGGGGAGGGGAAAATTCACCCCTCCACTTT.

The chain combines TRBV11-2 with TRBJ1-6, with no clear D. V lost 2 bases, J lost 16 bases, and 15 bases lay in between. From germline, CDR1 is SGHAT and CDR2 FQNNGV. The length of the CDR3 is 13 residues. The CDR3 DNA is TGTGCCAGCAGCTTATTTGTAGAGAAGAGGCTCCACTTT. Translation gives CASSLFVEKRLHF.

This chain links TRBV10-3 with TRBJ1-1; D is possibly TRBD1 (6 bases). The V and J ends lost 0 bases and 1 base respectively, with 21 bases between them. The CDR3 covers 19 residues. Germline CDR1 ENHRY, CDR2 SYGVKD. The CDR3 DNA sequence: TGTGCCATCAGTGAGTCGAAGGGGGAATCGGGACGGTGGAACACTGAAGCTTTCTTT. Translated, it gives CAISESKGESGRWNTEAFF.

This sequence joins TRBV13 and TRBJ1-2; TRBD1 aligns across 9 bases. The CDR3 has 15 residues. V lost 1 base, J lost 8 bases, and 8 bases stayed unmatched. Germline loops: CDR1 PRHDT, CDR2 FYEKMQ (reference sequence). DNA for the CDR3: TGTGCCAGCAGCTTAGTGGGACAGGGATCGATAGGCTACACCTTC. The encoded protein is CASSLVGQGSIGYTF.

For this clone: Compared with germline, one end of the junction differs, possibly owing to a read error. The CDR3 region has the DNA TGTGCTAGCAGCTTAAATGGCGGAGCGGGACTAGCTACCACAGATACGCAGTATTTT. This gives the protein CASSLNGGAGLATTDTQYF. The J gene is TRBJ2-3, the V gene TRBV7-7; 9 positions match TRBD2. The germline V gene encodes CDR1 SSHAT and CDR2 FNYEAQ (reference sequence). There are 19 residues in the CDR3. Drawing the rest from reference TRBV7-7 and TRBJ2-3, the complete variable domain is GAGVSQSPRYKVTKRGQDVTLRCDPISSHATLYWYQQALGQGPEFLTYFNYEAQPDKSGLPSDRFSAERPEGSISTLTIQRTEQRDSAMYRCASSLNGGAGLATTDTQYFGPGTRLTVL.

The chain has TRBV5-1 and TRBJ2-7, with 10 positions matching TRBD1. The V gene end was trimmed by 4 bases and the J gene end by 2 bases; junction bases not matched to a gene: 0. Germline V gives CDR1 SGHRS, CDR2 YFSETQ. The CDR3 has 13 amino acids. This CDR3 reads CASSGTGAYEQYF. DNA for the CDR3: TGCGCCAGCAGCGGGACAGGGGCCTACGAGCAGTACTTC.

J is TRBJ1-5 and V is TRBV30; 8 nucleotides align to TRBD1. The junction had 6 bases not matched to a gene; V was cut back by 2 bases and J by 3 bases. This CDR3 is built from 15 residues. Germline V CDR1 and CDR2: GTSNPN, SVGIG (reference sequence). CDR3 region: CAWSYRGSLNQPQHF. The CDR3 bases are TGTGCCTGGAGTTACAGGGGGAGCCTCAATCAGCCCCAGCATTTT.

The CDR3: CASSPAGAGGTEAFF. CDR3 bases: TGTGCCAGCAGCCCGGCTGGGGCGGGAGGCACTGAAGCTTTCTTT. The chain joins TRBV5-6 to TRBJ1-1; D is perhaps TRBD1 (5 bases). Germline CDR1 reads SGHDT; CDR2 reads YYEEEE. The length of the CDR3 is 15 residues. The germline V and J ends were trimmed by 4 bases and 4 bases, with 17 bases remaining between them.

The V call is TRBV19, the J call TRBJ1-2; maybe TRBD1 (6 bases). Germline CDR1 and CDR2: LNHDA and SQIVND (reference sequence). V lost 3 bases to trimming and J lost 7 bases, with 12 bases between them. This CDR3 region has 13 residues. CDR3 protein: CASSIQQGSGYTF. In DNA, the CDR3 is TGTGCCAGTAGTATTCAACAGGGCAGTGGCTACACCTTC.

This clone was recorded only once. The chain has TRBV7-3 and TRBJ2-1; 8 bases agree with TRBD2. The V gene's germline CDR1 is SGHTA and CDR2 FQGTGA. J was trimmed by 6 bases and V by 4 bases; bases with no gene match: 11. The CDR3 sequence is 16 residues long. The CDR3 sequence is CASSSVPGLARNEQFF. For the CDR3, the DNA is TGTGCCAGCAGCTCAGTCCCAGGACTAGCTCGCAATGAGCAGTTCTTC.

Here the CDR3 DNA reads TGTGCCAGCAGTGAAGCGTTGAGAGATACGCAGTATTTT. This encodes CASSEALRDTQYF. The chain combines TRBV6-1 with TRBJ2-3; D not certain. CDR3 length: 13 residues. V lost 0 bases to trimming and J lost 5 bases, with 6 bases between them. Germline V lookup: CDR1 MNHNS, CDR2 SASEGT.

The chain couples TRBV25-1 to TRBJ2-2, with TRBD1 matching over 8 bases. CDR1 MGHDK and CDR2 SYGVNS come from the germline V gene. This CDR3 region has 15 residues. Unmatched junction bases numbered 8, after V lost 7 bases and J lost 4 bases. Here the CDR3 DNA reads TGTGCCAGCACTAGGGCAGGGGGCTTCACCGGGGAGCTGTTTTTT. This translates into CASTRAGGFTGELFF.

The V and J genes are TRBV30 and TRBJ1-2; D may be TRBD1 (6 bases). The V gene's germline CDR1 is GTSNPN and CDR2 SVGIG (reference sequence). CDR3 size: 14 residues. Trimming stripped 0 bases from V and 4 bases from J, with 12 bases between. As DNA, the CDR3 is TGTGCCTGGAGTGTACTAGGGACAATCTATGGCTACACCTTC. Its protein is CAWSVLGTIYGYTF.

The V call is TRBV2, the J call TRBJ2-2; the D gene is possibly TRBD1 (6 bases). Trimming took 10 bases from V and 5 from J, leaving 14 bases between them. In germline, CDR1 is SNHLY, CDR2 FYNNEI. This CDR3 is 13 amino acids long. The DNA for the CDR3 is TGTGCCACCACGGACAGAGAAACCGGGGAGCTGTTTTTT. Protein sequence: CATTDRETGELFF.

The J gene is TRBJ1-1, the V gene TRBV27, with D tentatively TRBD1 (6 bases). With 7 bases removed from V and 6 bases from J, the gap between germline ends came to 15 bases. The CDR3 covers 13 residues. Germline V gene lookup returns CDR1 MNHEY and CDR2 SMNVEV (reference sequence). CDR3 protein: CASTHLGQSEAFF. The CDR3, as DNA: TGTGCCAGCACCCACCTCGGACAGTCTGAAGCTTTCTTT.

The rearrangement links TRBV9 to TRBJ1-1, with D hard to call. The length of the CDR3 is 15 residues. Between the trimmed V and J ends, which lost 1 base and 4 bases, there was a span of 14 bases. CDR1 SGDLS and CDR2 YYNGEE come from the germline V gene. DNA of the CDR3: TGTGCCAGCAGCGTACTCGCCCTACCGGGCACTGAAGCTTTCTTT. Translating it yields CASSVLALPGTEAFF.

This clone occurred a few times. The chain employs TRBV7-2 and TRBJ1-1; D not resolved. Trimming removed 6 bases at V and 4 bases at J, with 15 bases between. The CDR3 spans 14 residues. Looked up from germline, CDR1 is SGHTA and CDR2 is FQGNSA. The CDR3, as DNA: TGTGCCAGCAGTTCATCCCGGGGTAGCACTGAAGCTTTCTTT. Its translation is CASSSSRGSTEAFF.

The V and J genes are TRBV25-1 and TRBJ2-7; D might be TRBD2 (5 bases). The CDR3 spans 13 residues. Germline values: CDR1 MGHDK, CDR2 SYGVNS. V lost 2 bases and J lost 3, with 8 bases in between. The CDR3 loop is CASSENGLYEQYF. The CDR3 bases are TGTGCCAGCAGTGAAAACGGACTCTACGAGCAGTACTTC.

This CDR3 reads CASSESVGTVEQYF. The DNA for the CDR3 is TGCGCCAGCAGTGAGTCGGTAGGGACAGTCGAGCAGTACTTC. The gene calls are TRBV10-1 and TRBJ2-7; 7 nucleotides match TRBD1. Trimming took 0 bases from V and 6 from J; bases not matched to a gene: 5. Looked up from germline, CDR1 is WNHNN and CDR2 is SYGVQD (reference sequence). This CDR3 has 14 amino acids.

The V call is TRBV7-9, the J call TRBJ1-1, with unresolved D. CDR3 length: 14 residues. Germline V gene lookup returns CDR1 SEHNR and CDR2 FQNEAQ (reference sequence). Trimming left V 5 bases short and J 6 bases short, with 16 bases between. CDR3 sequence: CASSLVVGSAEAFF. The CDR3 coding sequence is TGTGCCAGCAGCCTGGTAGTTGGGAGTGCTGAAGCTTTCTTT. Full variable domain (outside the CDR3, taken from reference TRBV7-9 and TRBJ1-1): DTGVSQNPRHKITKRGQNVTFRCDPISEHNRLYWYRQTLGQGPEFLTYFQNEAQLEKSRLLSDRFSAERPKGSFSTLEIQRTEQGDSAMYLCASSLVVGSAEAFFGQGTRLTVV.

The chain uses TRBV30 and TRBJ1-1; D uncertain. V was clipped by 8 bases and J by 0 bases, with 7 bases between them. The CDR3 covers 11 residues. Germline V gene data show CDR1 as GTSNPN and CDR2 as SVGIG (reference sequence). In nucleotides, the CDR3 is TGTGCCCACCTATTGAACACTGAAGCTTTCTTT. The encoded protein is CAHLLNTEAFF.

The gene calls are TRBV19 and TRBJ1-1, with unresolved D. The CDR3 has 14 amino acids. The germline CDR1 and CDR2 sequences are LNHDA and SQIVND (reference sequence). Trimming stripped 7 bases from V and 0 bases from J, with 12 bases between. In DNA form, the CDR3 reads TGTGCCAGTAACGCTCAGGTGATGAACACTGAAGCTTTCTTT. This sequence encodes CASNAQVMNTEAFF.

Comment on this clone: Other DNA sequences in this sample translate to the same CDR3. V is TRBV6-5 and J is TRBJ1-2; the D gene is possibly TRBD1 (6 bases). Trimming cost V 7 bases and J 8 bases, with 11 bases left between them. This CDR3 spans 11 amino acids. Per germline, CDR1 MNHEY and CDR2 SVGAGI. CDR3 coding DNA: TGTGCCAGCACAGCAGGGGTCGGCTACACCTTC. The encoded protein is CASTAGVGYTF.

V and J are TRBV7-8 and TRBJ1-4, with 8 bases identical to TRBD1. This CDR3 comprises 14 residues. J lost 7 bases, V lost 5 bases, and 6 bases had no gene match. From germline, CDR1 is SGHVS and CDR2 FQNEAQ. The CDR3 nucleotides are TGTGCCAGCAGCCCCGGACAGGGCCCTGAAAAACTGTTTTTT. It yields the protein CASSPGQGPEKLFF.

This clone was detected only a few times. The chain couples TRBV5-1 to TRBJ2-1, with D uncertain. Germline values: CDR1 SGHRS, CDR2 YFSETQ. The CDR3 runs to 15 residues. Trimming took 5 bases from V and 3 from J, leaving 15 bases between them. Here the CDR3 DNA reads TGCGCCAGCAGTTTAGCCAGAGATATCTACAATGAGCAGTTCTTC. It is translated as CASSLARDIYNEQFF.

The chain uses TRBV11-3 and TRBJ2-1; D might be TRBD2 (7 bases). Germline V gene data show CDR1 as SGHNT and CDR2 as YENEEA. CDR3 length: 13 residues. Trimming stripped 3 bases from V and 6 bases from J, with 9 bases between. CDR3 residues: CASSFGGANEQFF. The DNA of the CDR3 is TGTGCCAGCAGCTTTGGGGGGGCCAATGAGCAGTTCTTC.

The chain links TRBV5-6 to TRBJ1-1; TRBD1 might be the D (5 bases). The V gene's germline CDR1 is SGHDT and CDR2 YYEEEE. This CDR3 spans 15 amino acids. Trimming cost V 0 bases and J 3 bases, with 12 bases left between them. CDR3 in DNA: TGTGCCAGCAGCTTGGAGGGGAGGCGGGACACTGAAGCTTTCTTT. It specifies CASSLEGRRDTEAFF.